The rows below give T cell receptor beta chains drawn from one sample of a study of blood T cell repertoires in COVID-19. The assay was immunoSEQ multiplex PCR, and TCRdb's table has in-frame clones only and misses some. The data contain roughly 240,000 clones, approximately 86% of them singletons. Sequencing used peripheral blood. The receptors derive from a man aged 18 to 35 with active or convalescent COVID-19. The CDR3 runs from the conserved cysteine through the conserved F or W. Fields, in order: V gene, D gene, J gene, CDR3 DNA, CDR3 protein. A D gene is named only where the DNA matches it firmly.

>TRBV18|TRBD2|TRBJ2-3
TGTGCCAGCTCCCCCCGGCGGGAGTCCGCCGATACGCAGTATTTT
CASSPRRESADTQYF
>TRBV27|TRBD1|TRBJ1-2
TGTGCCAGCAGTTTTGGACAGGGAAAAAGCTACACCTTC
CASSFGQGKSYTF
>TRBV24-1|TRBD1|TRBJ1-2
TGTGCCACCAGTGATGGACAGGCGGCTAACTATGGCTACACCTTC
CATSDGQAANYGYTF
>TRBV19|NA|TRBJ1-2
TGTGCCAGTAGTATTTTTTTCGGACTTAACTATGGCTACACCTTC
CASSIFFGLNYGYTF
>TRBV10-3|TRBD1|TRBJ1-6
TGTGCCGGACAGGACAGGGCTGAGTCACCCCTCCACTTT
CAGQDRAESPLHF
>TRBV4-2|TRBD1|TRBJ1-5
TGTGCCAGCAGCCAAGATTTTGCCAGGGGGATGTATCAGCCCCAGCATTTT
CASSQDFARGMYQPQHF
>TRBV9|TRBD2|TRBJ2-3
TGTGCCAGCAGCGTAGGCACTAGCGGGAGGGCCCGGAGTAATACGCAGTATTTT
CASSVGTSGRARSNTQYF
>TRBV7-2|TRBD2|TRBJ2-7
TGTGCCAGCAGGCTTAGCGGGAGTTCCTACGAGCAGTACTTC
CASRLSGSSYEQYF
>TRBV6-6|NA|TRBJ1-4
TGTGCCAGCAGTTACTCTGACGGGATTGAAAAACTGTTTTTT
CASSYSDGIEKLFF
>TRBV9|TRBD2|TRBJ2-1
TGTGCCAGCAGCTCCCGACTAGCGGGAGGGGGTGAGCAGTTCTTC
CASSSRLAGGGEQFF
>TRBV2|TRBD1|TRBJ1-3
TGTGCCAGCAGCATGGACAGGGGGTCTGGAAACACCATATATTTT
CASSMDRGSGNTIYF
>TRBV11-2|NA|TRBJ2-5
TGTGCCAGCAGCGTCAGGGCTTACCAAGAGACCCAGTACTTC
CASSVRAYQETQYF
>TRBV5-1|TRBD1|TRBJ2-7
TGCGCCAGCAAGCCGGGACAGGGGACCGAGCAGTACTTC
CASKPGQGTEQYF
>TRBV30|NA|TRBJ2-7
TGTGCCTGGAGTCCGGGCCTTACCAAGGGGAAGCAGTACTTC
CAWSPGLTKGKQYF
>TRBV6-2/TRBV6-3|TRBD2|TRBJ2-1
TGTGCCAGCAGTTCTGGGACTAGCGGGGGGAATGAGCAGTTCTTC
CASSSGTSGGNEQFF
>TRBV5-5|NA|TRBJ2-7
TGTGCCAGCAGCTTGGCCCGTTTGGACAGCTCCTACGAGCAGTACTTC
CASSLARLDSSYEQYF
>TRBV7-9|NA|TRBJ1-5
TGTGCCAGCAGCTTACCGGGGTTTCATCAGCCCCAGCATTTT
CASSLPGFHQPQHF
>TRBV2|TRBD1|TRBJ1-6
TGTGCCAGCACTATGACAGGGACATATAATTCACCCCTCCACTTT
CASTMTGTYNSPLHF